This T cell receptor (beta chain) is from a study of patients and donors after allogeneic stem cell transplantation (dated by TCRdb to the early 2020s). Measured from the cysteine to the phenylalanine, the CDR3 is 15 residues long. CDR3 DNA is the only sequence kept; it has 45 bases, read in frame from the first base. CDR1 and CDR2, per the germline V gene, are SGHRS and YFSETQ. Trimming leaves V shorter by 3 bases and J shorter by 6 bases, with the junction holding 1 base beyond the gene matches. This clonotype was counted many times. Its cognate antigen has yet to be identified. Base qualities were left out, and no much larger clone turns up one base away. To prepare the library, RT-PCR was applied. These reads were obtained on a NextSeq 550. TCRdb itself trimmed the public reads at Q25 with fastp, ran MiXCR and retained productive beta chains. Entries are consolidated by CDR3 protein sequence, retaining the most common genes and DNA. The sample table lists 4,000 to 5,000 distinct CDR3 sequences, 15% to 20% of them with a count of one. Jointly, the top ten make up about 74% of the sample.

The sequence derives from a human donor who was either an allogeneic HSCT recipient or a stem cell or donor lymphocyte infusion donor (not recorded which). It is not recorded whose cells these are; they may come from a transplant donor. Sequenced input: blood, either unsorted or a sorted T cell fraction (not recorded which). This receptor chain uses TRBV5-1 and TRBJ2-2; 14 nucleotides in the junction match TRBD2. The DNA sequence is TGCGCCAGCAGCTCGGGACTAGCGGGGGCCGGGGAGCTGTTTTTT. It translates as CASSSGLAGAGELFF.